What follows are 30 T cell receptor beta chains derived from one specimen sequenced in a study of cytomegalovirus exposure and HLA in healthy donors (dated by TCRdb to about 2017). To prepare the library, the immunoSEQ multiplex PCR assay was applied. For the multiplex PCR, a mixture combining 60 forward primers for TCR Vbeta segments and 13 reverse primers for TCR Jbeta segments was used. TCRdb took this table from immuneACCESS and kept in-frame rearrangements with V and J called. Such tables lack part of the clones; where checked against another copy, unresolved V genes explain under half of the gap, and the rest is unexplained. This sample holds about 57,000 clones; more than 70% were observed only once. The top ten clones comprise 6% of the sample. Material for sequencing was PBMCs. The receptors shown here come from a male donor in good health and CMV-seronegative.

The chain uses TRBV7-6 and TRBJ2-3; 16 nucleotides match TRBD2. This CDR3 is built from 15 residues. CDR1 is SGHVS and CDR2 is FNYEAQ in the germline V gene. Trimming removed 6 bases from V and 4 bases from J; junction bases left unmatched: 1. The chain's CDR3 is CASRGTSGGADTQYF. In nucleotides, the CDR3 is TGTGCCAGCAGAGGGACTAGCGGGGGGGCAGATACGCAGTATTTT.

This rearrangement joins TRBV5-1 to TRBJ1-1; no definite D call. V lost 0 bases, J lost 4 bases, and 16 bases lay in between. This CDR3 region has 16 residues. Germline V CDR1 and CDR2: SGHRS, YFSETQ. The DNA for the CDR3 is TGCGCCAGCAGCTTGGGTCCCGGACTCATGAGCACTGAAGCTTTCTTT. Translation gives CASSLGPGLMSTEAFF. Together with reference TRBV5-1 and TRBJ1-1, the CDR3 gives the full variable domain: KAGVTQTPRYLIKTRGQQVTLSCSPISGHRSVSWYQQTPGQGLQFLFEYFSETQRNKGNFPGRFSGRQFSNSRSEMNVSTLELGDSALYLCASSLGPGLMSTEAFFGQGTRLTVV.

V usage is TRBV19 and J usage is TRBJ2-1; TRBD2 matches at 12 bases. J lost 2 bases, V lost 7 bases, and 15 bases had no gene match. CDR3 length equals 19 residues. The germline CDR1 and CDR2 sequences are LNHDA and SQIVND (reference sequence). CDR3 nucleotides: TGTGCCAGTACCCTAAGCCCGACTAGCGGGGGAGGGACCTACAATGAGCAGTTCTTC. Translating it yields CASTLSPTSGGGTYNEQFF.

The chain is built from TRBV2 and TRBJ1-2; no reliable D call. Germline V gene sequence: CDR1 SNHLY, CDR2 FYNNEI. Trimming removed 6 bases at V and 7 bases at J, with 18 bases between. This CDR3 is built from 14 residues. CDR3 in DNA: TGTGCCAGCAGCGTCCCCCGGAGCTTAGGTGGCTACACCTTC. It specifies CASSVPRSLGGYTF.

This clone was recorded once. The V and J genes are TRBV5-5 and TRBJ1-1; 8 bases are a match to TRBD1. The CDR3 is 14 residues long. Per the germline V gene, CDR1 is SGHKS and CDR2 is YYEKEE (reference sequence). V was clipped by 4 bases and J by 5 bases; unmatched bases: 7. CDR3 DNA sequence: TGTGCCAGCAGCGGAACAGGGGGACGGACTGAAGCTTTCTTT. Amino acids: CASSGTGGRTEAFF.

The chain combines TRBV9 with TRBJ1-1; D is possibly TRBD1 (5 bases). The length of the CDR3 is 14 residues. V dropped 2 bases and J dropped 1 base, with 9 bases sitting between them. CDR1 is SGDLS, CDR2 YYNGEE, per germline. The CDR3 spells CASSVRGGNTEAFF. The CDR3 nucleotides are TGTGCCAGCAGCGTGCGGGGGGGGAACACTGAAGCTTTCTTT. Drawing the rest from reference TRBV9 and TRBJ1-1, the complete variable domain is DSGVTQTPKHLITATGQRVTLRCSPRSGDLSVYWYQQSLDQGLQFLIQYYNGEERAKGNILERFSAQQFPDLHSELNLSSLELGDSALYFCASSVRGGNTEAFFGQGTRLTVV.

This clone was detected a few times. This chain joins TRBV29-1 and TRBJ1-1; 8 bases are shared with TRBD1. This CDR3 comprises 13 residues. V dropped 6 bases and J dropped 6; count of bases not matched to a gene: 9. The germline gives CDR1 SQVTM, CDR2 ANQGSEA. The CDR3 DNA reads as TGCAGCGTATCACAGGGGGAGGGGGCTGAAGCTTTCTTT. Protein: CSVSQGEGAEAFF.

This chain links TRBV5-5 with TRBJ2-3; possibly TRBD2 for D (5 bases). Trimming pared 0 bases from V and 6 bases from J, leaving 14 bases between. The CDR3 contains 15 residues. Germline V gives CDR1 SGHKS, CDR2 YYEKEE (reference sequence). CDR3 loop: CASSLVPAATDTQYF. DNA for the CDR3: TGTGCCAGCAGCTTGGTCCCAGCGGCAACGGATACGCAGTATTTT.

This clone was seen just once. The V and J genes are TRBV14 and TRBJ1-2, with 7 bases fitting TRBD1. This CDR3 comprises 16 residues. V shed 0 bases, J shed 3 bases, and the junction held 7 bases outside the gene matches. Germline CDR1 SGHDN, CDR2 FVKESK. The DNA for the CDR3 is TGTGCCAGCAGCCAAGATCTAACAGGGGTCGACTATGGCTACACCTTC. Encoded protein: CASSQDLTGVDYGYTF.

V usage is TRBV7-2 and J usage is TRBJ2-7, with TRBD2 matching 13 bases. Germline CDR1 SGHTA, CDR2 FQGNSA. Trimming took 5 bases from V and 7 from J; bases not matched to a gene: 5. The CDR3 has 14 residues. DNA for the CDR3: TGTGCCAGCAGCGAGACTAGCGGGGGGAGAGAGCAGTACTTC. It translates to CASSETSGGREQYF. Full variable domain (missing parts from reference TRBV7-2 and TRBJ2-7): GAGVSQSPSNKVTEKGKDVELRCDPISGHTALYWYRQSLGQGLEFLIYFQGNSAPDKSGLPSDRFSAERTGGSVSTLTIQRTQQEDSAVYLCASSETSGGREQYFGPGTRLTVT.

The rearrangement uses TRBV15 and TRBJ1-5, with a tentative D call TRBD1 (6 bases). The V end was cut by 1 base, the J end by 4 bases, with 14 bases between. The CDR3 spans 16 residues. The germline V gene has CDR1 LNHNV and CDR2 YYDKDF (reference sequence). The CDR3 DNA reads TGTGCCACCAGCAGAGTAGGCAGGGGTGGAAATCAGCCCCAGCATTTT. Translation: CATSRVGRGGNQPQHF.

This clone was seen once. The chain couples TRBV18 to TRBJ2-5; 8 bases agree with TRBD2. Trimming took 5 bases from V and 5 from J; bases not matched to a gene: 10. This CDR3 comprises 15 residues. From germline, CDR1 is KGHSH and CDR2 LQKENI. The CDR3 region has the DNA TGTGCCAGCTCATCTGGCCCTAGCGGGCAGGAGACCCAGTACTTC. Protein product: CASSSGPSGQETQYF.

This rearrangement joins TRBV5-1 to TRBJ2-5; D perhaps matches TRBD2 (6 bases). The J call could be wrong; TRBJ2-7 is a better fit for the DNA end. CDR1 SGHRS and CDR2 YFSETQ come from the germline V gene. The CDR3 covers 15 residues. CDR3 in amino acids: CASSLMAGRSYEQYF. The CDR3 DNA reads TGCGCCAGCAGCTTGATGGCGGGGCGCTCCTACGAGCAGTACTTC.

V usage is TRBV5-4 and J usage is TRBJ2-5; the match to TRBD2 covers 9 bases. Unmatched junction bases numbered 7, after V lost 1 base and J lost 0 bases. The CDR3 runs 17 residues. Germline V gene lookup returns CDR1 SGHNT and CDR2 YYREEE (reference sequence). CDR3 nucleotide sequence: TGTGCCAGCAGCTTGTACGGCGCGGGGGGGTACCAAGAGACCCAGTACTTC. Residues: CASSLYGAGGYQETQYF.

The chain combines TRBV6-1 with TRBJ2-3; a weak D match, TRBD2 (5 bases). This CDR3 spans 13 amino acids. V was pared by 3 bases and J by 5 bases, with 9 bases between. Germline V gives CDR1 MNHNS, CDR2 SASEGT. CDR3 sequence reads: CASSDRTGDTQYF. Written as DNA, the CDR3 is TGTGCCAGCAGTGATAGGACTGGAGATACGCAGTATTTT.

The chain joins TRBV7-2 to TRBJ1-5; the match to TRBD1 covers 8 bases. The CDR3 is 15 residues long. Germline lookup yields CDR1 SGHTA and CDR2 FQGNSA. Unmatched junction bases numbered 5, after V lost 4 bases and J lost 3 bases. CDR3 DNA sequence: TGTGCCAGCAGCTCACAGGGGGGGACCAATCAGCCCCAGCATTTT. This gives the protein CASSSQGGTNQPQHF.

The chain uses TRBV11-2 and TRBJ1-5; no clear D. The germline CDR1 and CDR2 sequences are SGHAT and FQNNGV. This CDR3 comprises 15 residues. The V end was cut by 0 bases, the J end by 4 bases, with 10 bases between. The CDR3: CASSLDIAGNQPQHF. As DNA, the CDR3 is TGTGCCAGCAGCTTAGATATTGCAGGAAATCAGCCCCAGCATTTT.

This chain uses TRBV28 with TRBJ2-1; TRBD1 agrees at 10 bases. The germline gives CDR1 MDHEN, CDR2 SYDVKM. The CDR3 spans 15 residues. Unmatched junction bases numbered 8, after V lost 6 bases and J lost 6 bases. The CDR3 coding sequence is TGTGCCAGCAGCCCAGGGACAGGGGCTATCAATGAGCAGTTCTTC. It encodes CASSPGTGAINEQFF.

This sequence joins TRBV7-9 and TRBJ2-5, with D maybe TRBD2 (6 bases). CDR3 length: 13 amino acids. Trimming took off 5 bases at V and 5 bases at J, with 12 bases between the two ends. CDR1 SEHNR and CDR2 FQNEAQ come from the germline V gene (reference sequence). CDR3 sequence reads: CASSTRGGETQYF. Written as DNA, the CDR3 is TGTGCCAGCAGCACGCGGGGTGGGGAGACCCAGTACTTC.

This clone was seen just once. The gene calls are TRBV5-6 and TRBJ1-1; possible D gene TRBD1, 6 bases. The V and J ends lost 2 bases and 1 base respectively, with 12 bases between them. The germline CDR1 and CDR2 sequences are SGHDT and YYEEEE. CDR3 length equals 15 residues. The CDR3 reads CASSLTGRGNTEAFF. CDR3 coding DNA: TGTGCCAGCAGCTTAACAGGCAGGGGGAACACTGAAGCTTTCTTT.

The J gene is TRBJ1-1, the V gene TRBV29-1; D remains ambiguous. Trimming took off 7 bases at V and 1 base at J, with 13 bases between the two ends. The germline V gene has CDR1 SQVTM and CDR2 ANQGSEA. This CDR3 spans 13 amino acids. CDR3 nucleotide sequence: TGCAGCGCTCGACGAGGTGGGAACACTGAAGCTTTCTTT. Amino acid sequence: CSARRGGNTEAFF.

The chain has TRBV7-9 and TRBJ2-1; TRBD2 agrees at 10 bases. The CDR3 has 15 amino acids. Looked up from germline, CDR1 is SEHNR and CDR2 is FQNEAQ (reference sequence). V lost 4 bases to trimming and J lost 3 bases; unmatched junction nucleotides: 3. The CDR3 DNA follows: TGTGCCAGCAGCTCCGGACTAGCGGTCTACAATGAGCAGTTCTTC. As protein: CASSSGLAVYNEQFF. Full variable domain (remainder filled in from reference TRBV7-9 and TRBJ2-1): DTGVSQNPRHKITKRGQNVTFRCDPISEHNRLYWYRQTLGQGPEFLTYFQNEAQLEKSRLLSDRFSAERPKGSFSTLEIQRTEQGDSAMYLCASSSGLAVYNEQFFGPGTRLTVL.

The chain links TRBV29-1 to TRBJ1-1; TRBD1 matches at 10 bases. Germline trimming cut 4 bases from V and 3 bases from J; bases unmatched to any gene: 11. CDR1 is SQVTM, CDR2 ANQGSEA, per germline. CDR3 length: 16 amino acids. The CDR3 reads CSVGGETGGPYTEAFF. The CDR3 DNA reads as TGCAGCGTTGGGGGTGAGACAGGGGGCCCGTACACTGAAGCTTTCTTT.

The rearrangement uses TRBV19 and TRBJ1-5, with D unclear. With 7 bases removed from V and 3 bases from J, the gap between germline ends came to 16 bases. The CDR3 is made up of 15 amino acids. The V gene's germline CDR1 is LNHDA and CDR2 SQIVND (reference sequence). The CDR3 DNA follows: TGTGCCAGTACCCCTGGTGGAGGAATCAATCAGCCCCAGCATTTT. This sequence encodes CASTPGGGINQPQHF. The whole variable domain, remainder taken from reference TRBV19 and TRBJ1-5, is DGGITQSPKYLFRKEGQNVTLSCEQNLNHDAMYWYRQDPGQGLRLIYYSQIVNDFQKGDIAEGYSVSREKKESFPLTVTSAQKNPTAFYLCASTPGGGINQPQHFGDGTRLSIL.

The V call is TRBV30, the J call TRBJ2-5; 12 nucleotides align to TRBD2. The junction had 4 bases not matched to a gene; V was cut back by 2 bases and J by 0 bases. This CDR3 has 16 amino acids. Germline CDR1 GTSNPN, CDR2 SVGIG (reference sequence). For the CDR3, the DNA is TGTGCCTGGAGTCAACTAGCGGGGGGTAACCAAGAGACCCAGTACTTC. This encodes CAWSQLAGGNQETQYF.

The chain links TRBV7-8 to TRBJ1-1; no clear D. The CDR3 is made up of 13 amino acids. V lost 3 bases and J 1 base, leaving 6 bases between the germline ends. Germline V lookup: CDR1 SGHVS, CDR2 FQNEAQ. This chain's CDR3 is CASSFAENTEAFF. The DNA of the CDR3 is TGTGCCAGCAGCTTTGCAGAGAACACTGAAGCTTTCTTT.

Concerning this clone: The junction shows a germline mismatch at one end, possibly a read error. The chain uses TRBV7-9 and TRBJ2-7; D not certain. Per the germline V gene, CDR1 is SEHNR and CDR2 is FQNEAQ (reference sequence). The CDR3 runs 11 residues. The CDR3: CSSSLSYEQYF. The DNA of the CDR3 is TGTTCCAGCAGCCTTTCCTACGAGCAGTACTTC.

The V gene is TRBV19, the J gene TRBJ1-2; TRBD1 matches 7 bases. V dropped 3 bases and J dropped 3; count of bases not matched to a gene: 4. Germline V CDR1 and CDR2: LNHDA, SQIVND (reference sequence). The CDR3 covers 14 residues. In nucleotides, the CDR3 is TGTGCCAGTAGTATTACAGGGGCCTACTATGGCTACACCTTC. This translates into CASSITGAYYGYTF.

The V gene is TRBV27, the J gene TRBJ2-1; 8 bases line up with TRBD1. From germline, CDR1 is MNHEY and CDR2 SMNVEV (reference sequence). The CDR3 totals 16 residues. Trimming at V came to 8 bases and at J to 8 bases, leaving 17 bases not matched to a gene. The CDR3: CASARDRFSLRDEQFF. The CDR3 DNA is TGTGCCAGCGCCCGGGACAGGTTTTCCTTACGCGATGAGCAGTTCTTC.

In this sample, this clone turned up once. CDR3: CASSLSRGGLNTEAFF. In DNA, the CDR3 is TGTGCCAGCAGCCTTAGTCGAGGGGGCCTGAACACTGAAGCTTTCTTT. The chain couples TRBV9 to TRBJ1-1; TRBD1 agrees at 7 bases. The CDR3 extends over 16 amino acids. Germline V CDR1 and CDR2: SGDLS, YYNGEE. The junction had 9 bases not matched to a gene; V was cut back by 4 bases and J by 0 bases.